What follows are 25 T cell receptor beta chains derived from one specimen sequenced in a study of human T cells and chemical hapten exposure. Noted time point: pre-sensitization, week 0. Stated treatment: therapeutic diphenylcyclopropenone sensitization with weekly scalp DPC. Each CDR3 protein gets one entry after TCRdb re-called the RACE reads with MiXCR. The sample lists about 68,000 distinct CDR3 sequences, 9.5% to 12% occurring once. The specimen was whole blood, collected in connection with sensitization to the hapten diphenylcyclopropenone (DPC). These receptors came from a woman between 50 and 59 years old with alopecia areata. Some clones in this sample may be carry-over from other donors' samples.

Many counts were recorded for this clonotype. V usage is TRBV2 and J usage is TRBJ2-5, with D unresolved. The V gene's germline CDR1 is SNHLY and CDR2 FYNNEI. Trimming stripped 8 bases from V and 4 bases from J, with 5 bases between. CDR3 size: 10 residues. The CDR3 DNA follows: TGTGCCAGCGGTGTAGAGACCCAGTACTTC. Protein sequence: CASGVETQYF.

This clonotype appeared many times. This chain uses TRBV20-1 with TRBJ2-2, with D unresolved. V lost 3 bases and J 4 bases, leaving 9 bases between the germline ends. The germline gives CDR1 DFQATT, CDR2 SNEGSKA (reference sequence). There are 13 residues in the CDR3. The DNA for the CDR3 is TGCAGTGCTAGCGGGCAAAGCACCGGGGAGCTGTTTTTT. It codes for CSASGQSTGELFF.

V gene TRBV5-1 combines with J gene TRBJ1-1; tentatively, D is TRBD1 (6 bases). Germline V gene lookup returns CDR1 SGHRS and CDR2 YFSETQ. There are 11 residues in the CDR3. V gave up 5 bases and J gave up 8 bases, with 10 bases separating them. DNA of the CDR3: TGCGCCAGCAGGGGGGCGGCCGAAGCTTTCTTT. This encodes CASRGAAEAFF.

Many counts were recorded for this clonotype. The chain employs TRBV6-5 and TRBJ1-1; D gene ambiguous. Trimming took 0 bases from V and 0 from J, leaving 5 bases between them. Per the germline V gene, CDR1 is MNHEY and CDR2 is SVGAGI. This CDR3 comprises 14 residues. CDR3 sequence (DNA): TGTGCCAGCAGTTACTCGGGGATGAACACTGAAGCTTTCTTT. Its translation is CASSYSGMNTEAFF.

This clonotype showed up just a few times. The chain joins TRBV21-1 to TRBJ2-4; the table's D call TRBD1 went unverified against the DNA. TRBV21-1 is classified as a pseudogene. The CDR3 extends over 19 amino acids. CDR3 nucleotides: TGTGCCAGCAGCAAAACGCTACCGCGGGGACAGACACGGACCAACATTCAGTACTTC. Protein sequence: CASSKTLPRGQTRTNIQYF.

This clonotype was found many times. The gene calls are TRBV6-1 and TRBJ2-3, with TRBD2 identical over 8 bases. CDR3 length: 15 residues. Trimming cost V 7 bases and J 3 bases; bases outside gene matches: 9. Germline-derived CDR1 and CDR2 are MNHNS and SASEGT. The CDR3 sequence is CASNTLAGSTDTQYF. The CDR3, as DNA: TGTGCCAGCAACACCCTAGCGGGCTCAACAGATACGCAGTATTTT.

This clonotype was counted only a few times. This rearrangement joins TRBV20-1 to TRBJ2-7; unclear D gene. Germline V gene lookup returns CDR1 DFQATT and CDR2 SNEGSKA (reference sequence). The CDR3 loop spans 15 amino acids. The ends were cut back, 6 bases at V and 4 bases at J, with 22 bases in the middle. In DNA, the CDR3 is TGCAGTGCAAATCCCAGATGGCTTTCGGTGTACGAGCAGTACTTC. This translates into CSANPRWLSVYEQYF.

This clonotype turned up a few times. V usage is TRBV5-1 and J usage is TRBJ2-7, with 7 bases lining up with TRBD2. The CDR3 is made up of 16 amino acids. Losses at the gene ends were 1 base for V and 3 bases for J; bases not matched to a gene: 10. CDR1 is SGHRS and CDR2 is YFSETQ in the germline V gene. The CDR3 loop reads CASSLTGGTRDYEQYF. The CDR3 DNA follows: TGCGCCAGCAGCTTGACCGGGGGGACCCGAGACTACGAGCAGTACTTC.

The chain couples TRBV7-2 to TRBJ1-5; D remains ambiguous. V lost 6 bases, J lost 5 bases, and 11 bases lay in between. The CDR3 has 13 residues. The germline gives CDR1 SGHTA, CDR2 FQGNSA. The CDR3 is CASSFSNYQPQHF. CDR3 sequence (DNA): TGTGCCAGCAGTTTTAGCAATTATCAGCCCCAGCATTTT.

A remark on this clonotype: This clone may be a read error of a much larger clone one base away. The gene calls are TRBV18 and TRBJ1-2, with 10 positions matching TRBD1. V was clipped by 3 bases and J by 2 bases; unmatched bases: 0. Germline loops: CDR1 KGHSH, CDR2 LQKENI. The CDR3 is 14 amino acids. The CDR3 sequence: CASSPGQGNYGYTF. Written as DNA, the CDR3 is TGTGCCAGCTCACCGGGACAGGGGAACTATGGCTACACCTTC.

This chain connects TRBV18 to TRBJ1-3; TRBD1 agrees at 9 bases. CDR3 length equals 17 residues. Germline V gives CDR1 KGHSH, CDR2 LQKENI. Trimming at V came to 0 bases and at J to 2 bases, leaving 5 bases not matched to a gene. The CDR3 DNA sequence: TGTGCCAGCTCACCACCCCGAGGACAGGGGACTGGAAACACCATATATTTT. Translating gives CASSPPRGQGTGNTIYF.

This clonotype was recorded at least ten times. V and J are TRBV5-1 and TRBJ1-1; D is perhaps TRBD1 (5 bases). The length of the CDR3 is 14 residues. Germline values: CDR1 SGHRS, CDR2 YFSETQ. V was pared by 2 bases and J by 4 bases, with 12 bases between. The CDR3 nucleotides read TGCGCCAGCAGCTTAGCTATTCAGGGCACTGAAGCTTTCTTT. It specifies CASSLAIQGTEAFF.

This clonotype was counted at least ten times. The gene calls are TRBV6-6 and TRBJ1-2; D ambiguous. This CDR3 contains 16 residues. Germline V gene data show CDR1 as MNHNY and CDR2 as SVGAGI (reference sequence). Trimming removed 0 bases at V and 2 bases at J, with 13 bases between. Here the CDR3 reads CASSYSGGGINYGYTF. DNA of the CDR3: TGTGCCAGCAGTTACTCGGGCGGCGGAATCAACTATGGCTACACCTTC.

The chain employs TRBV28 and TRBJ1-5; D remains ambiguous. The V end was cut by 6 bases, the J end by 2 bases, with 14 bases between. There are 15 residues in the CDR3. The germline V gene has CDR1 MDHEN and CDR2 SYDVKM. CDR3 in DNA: TGTGCCAGCAGGCCCCCGGGTGCCCGCAATCAGCCCCAGCATTTT. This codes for CASRPPGARNQPQHF.

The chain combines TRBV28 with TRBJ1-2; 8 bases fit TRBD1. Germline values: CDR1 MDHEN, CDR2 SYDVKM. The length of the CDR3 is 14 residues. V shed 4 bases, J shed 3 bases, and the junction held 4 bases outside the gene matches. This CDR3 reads CASSSGGADYGYTF. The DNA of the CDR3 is TGTGCCAGCAGTTCAGGGGGCGCGGACTATGGCTACACCTTC.

DNA for the CDR3: TGCGCCAGCAGCTTGGGGCCGGGACAGGGAAATTTTTTCTTT. Amino acid sequence: CASSLGPGQGNFFF. The gene calls are TRBV5-1 and TRBJ1-1, with 9 bases identical to TRBD1. CDR3 length equals 14 residues. Germline assignment: CDR1 SGHRS and CDR2 YFSETQ. V shed 0 bases and J 13 bases; nucleotides not matched to a gene: 10.

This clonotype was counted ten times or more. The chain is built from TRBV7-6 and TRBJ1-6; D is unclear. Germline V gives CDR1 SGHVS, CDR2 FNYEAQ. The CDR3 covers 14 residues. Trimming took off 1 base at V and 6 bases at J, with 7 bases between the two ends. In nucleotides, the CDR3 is TGTGCCAGCAGCTTAGATTCCATTAATTCACCCCTCCACTTT. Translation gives CASSLDSINSPLHF.

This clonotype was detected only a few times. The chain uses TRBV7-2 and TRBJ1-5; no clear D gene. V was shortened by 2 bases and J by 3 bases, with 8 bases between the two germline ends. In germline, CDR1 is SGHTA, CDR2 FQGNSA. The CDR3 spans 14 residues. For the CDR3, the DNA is TGTGCCAGCAGCTTAAGCCAGAACAATCAGCCCCAGCATTTT. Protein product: CASSLSQNNQPQHF.

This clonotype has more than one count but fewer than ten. The CDR3 loop reads CSVEGYYGYTF. In nucleotides, the CDR3 is TGCAGCGTGGAGGGTTACTATGGCTACACCTTC. This chain connects TRBV29-1 to TRBJ1-2; D not certain. Trimming shortened V by 6 bases and J by 3 bases, and 8 bases separated the two germline ends. Germline CDR1 SQVTM, CDR2 ANQGSEA. The CDR3 has 11 residues.

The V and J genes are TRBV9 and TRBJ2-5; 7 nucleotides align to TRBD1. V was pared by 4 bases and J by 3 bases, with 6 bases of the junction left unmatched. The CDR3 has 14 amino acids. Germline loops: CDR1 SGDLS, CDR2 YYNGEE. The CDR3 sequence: CASSMGQKKETQYF. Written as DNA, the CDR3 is TGTGCCAGCAGCATGGGACAGAAGAAAGAGACCCAGTACTTC.

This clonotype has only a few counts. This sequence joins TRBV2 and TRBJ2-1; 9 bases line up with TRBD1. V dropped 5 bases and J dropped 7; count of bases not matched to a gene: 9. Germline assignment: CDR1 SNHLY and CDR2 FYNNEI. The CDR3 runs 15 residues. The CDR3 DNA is TGTGCCAGCAGTCCCGGGGACAGGGCCTTTAATGAGCAGTTCTTC. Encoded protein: CASSPGDRAFNEQFF.

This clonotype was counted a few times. The CDR3 reads CASSQALLAASYNEQFF. The DNA of the CDR3 is TGTGCCAGCAGCCAAGCGCTTCTGGCAGCCTCCTACAATGAGCAGTTCTTC. The J gene is TRBJ2-1, the V gene TRBV4-2; D is undetermined. Germline CDR1 LGHNA, CDR2 YNFKEQ. The CDR3 is 17 amino acids. Trimming shortened V by 1 base and J by 0 bases, and 13 bases separated the two germline ends.

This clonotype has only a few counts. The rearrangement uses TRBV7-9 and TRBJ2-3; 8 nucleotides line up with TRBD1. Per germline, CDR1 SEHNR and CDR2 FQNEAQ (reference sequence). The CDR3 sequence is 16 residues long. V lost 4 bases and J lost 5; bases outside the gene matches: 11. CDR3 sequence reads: CASSSAGQAIRDTQYF. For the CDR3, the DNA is TGTGCCAGCAGCTCGGCGGGACAGGCGATAAGAGATACGCAGTATTTT.

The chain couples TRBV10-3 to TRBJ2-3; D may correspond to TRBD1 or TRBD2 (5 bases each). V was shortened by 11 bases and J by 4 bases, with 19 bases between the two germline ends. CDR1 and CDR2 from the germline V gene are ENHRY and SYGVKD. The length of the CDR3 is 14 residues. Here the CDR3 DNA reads TGTGCCGTACTCGGGACCCCTGGGGCAGATACGCAGTATTTT. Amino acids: CAVLGTPGADTQYF.

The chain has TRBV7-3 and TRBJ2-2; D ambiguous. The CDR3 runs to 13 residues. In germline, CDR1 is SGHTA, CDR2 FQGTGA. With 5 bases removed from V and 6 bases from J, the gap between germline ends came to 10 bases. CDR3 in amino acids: CASSPDWSGELFF. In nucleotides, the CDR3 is TGTGCCAGCAGCCCCGATTGGTCCGGGGAGCTGTTTTTT.